This TCR beta chain comes out of a study of T cell responses to AZD1222 COVID-19 vaccine. The ends lost 7 bases at V and 4 bases at J; junction bases unmatched: 4. The germline CDR1 and CDR2 sequences are MNHEY and SMNVEV (reference sequence). The CDR3 sequence is 15 residues long. Profiled with immunoSEQ multiplex PCR; TCRdb holds only in-frame clones, not every one. Of fewer than 90,000 clones detected, 88% appear once; the ten largest clones hold 9.5% to 13%. The sample consisted of peripheral blood, taken on day 0 of AZD1222 vaccination. The V gene is TRBV27, the J gene TRBJ2-3, with 14 bases fitting TRBD2. This TCR was recovered from an adult in good health. This CDR3 reads CASTRLAGGPDTQYF. CDR3 DNA: TGTGCCAGCACAAGACTAGCGGGAGGGCCAGATACGCAGTATTTT.